These 5 T cell receptor beta chains were sequenced from one sample in a study of post-analysis software for immune sequencing data. Overall study results and limits: Among about 5 TRBV segments more frequent in patients than controls were TRBV5-6, TRBV5-1 and TRBV20-1.

Their target antigens are unknown. The library was made from cDNA and included unique molecular identifiers. MiXCR, run by TCRdb on the PCR reads, gives a single entry per CDR3 protein. Seen here are around 770,000 distinct CDR3 sequences, roughly 46% observed once, and the top ten hold approximately 5%. Sequenced material: blood. All receptors derive from a girl between 5 and 17 years old with multiple sclerosis.

J is TRBJ2-7 and V is TRBV15; TRBD1 agrees at 7 bases. Germline values: CDR1 LNHNV, CDR2 YYDKDF (reference sequence). Trimming removed 0 bases from V and 7 bases from J; junction bases left unmatched: 12. The CDR3 spans 16 residues. In nucleotides, the CDR3 is TGTGCCACCAGCAGAGATTATTGGACAGGCGACGGTGAGCAGTACTTC. This translates into CATSRDYWTGDGEQYF. Variable domain in full (rest from reference TRBV15 and TRBJ2-7): DAMVIQNPRYQVTQFGKPVTLSCSQTLNHNVMYWYQQKSSQAPKLLFHYYDKDFNNEADTPDNFQSRRPNTSFCFLDIRSPGLGDTAMYLCATSRDYWTGDGEQYFGPGTRLTVT.

This clonotype has a handful of counts. The J gene is TRBJ1-2, the V gene TRBV29-1; D is unclear. Germline V gives CDR1 SQVTM, CDR2 ANQGSEA. V was clipped by 3 bases and J by 4 bases, with 12 bases between them. CDR3 length: 13 residues. DNA of the CDR3: TGCAGCGTTGATCTCCGTGCGGGCTATGGCTACACCTTC. Its translation: CSVDLRAGYGYTF.

The rearrangement links TRBV12-3 or TRBV12-4 to TRBJ2-4; 12 bases are shared with TRBD2. The CDR3 length is 19 residues. The V segment lost 6 bases and the J segment 1 base; nucleotides outside the gene matches: 13. The CDR3: CASSPGFLAGGPAKNIQYF. CDR3 in DNA: TGTGCCAGCAGCCCAGGTTTTCTAGCGGGAGGGCCGGCCAAAAACATTCAGTACTTC.

The chain carries TRBV7-3 and TRBJ2-3; 10 bases align to TRBD2. The CDR3 covers 18 residues. V lost 6 bases to trimming and J lost 0 bases; unmatched junction nucleotides: 12. Germline V gene data show CDR1 as SGHTA and CDR2 as FQGTGA. CDR3 protein: CASSKRGGAGGSTDTQYF. The CDR3 DNA reads TGTGCCAGCAGTAAGAGAGGAGGAGCGGGAGGGAGCACAGATACGCAGTATTTT. Variable domain in full (rest from reference TRBV7-3 and TRBJ2-3): GAGVSQTPSNKVTEKGKYVELRCDPISGHTALYWYRQSLGQGPEFLIYFQGTGAADDSGLPNDRFFAVRPEGSVSTLKIQRTERGDSAVYLCASSKRGGAGGSTDTQYFGPGTRLTVL.

The J gene is TRBJ2-1, the V gene TRBV6-4; 10 nucleotides align to TRBD2. CDR3 length: 17 amino acids. From germline, CDR1 is MRHNA and CDR2 SNTAGT. The J segment lost 0 bases and the V segment lost 7 bases, leaving 9 bases of the junction unmatched. The CDR3 DNA reads TGTGCCAGCATCTCGACTAGCGGGCTCAGCTCCTACAATGAGCAGTTCTTC. Amino acid sequence: CASISTSGLSSYNEQFF.